The clone carrying this T cell receptor beta chain was counted between two and nine times. Its antigen is as yet unknown. The sample belongs to a study of T cells in Graves' hyperthyroidism and ophthalmopathy. Whole-study results and caveats: Ophthalmopathy cases were set apart from stable hyperthyroidism by a 13 V-J model.

Amplification of TCR beta CDR3 regions was performed using RNA transcripts as template. TCR CDR3 regions were first amplified by RT-PCR with HTBI primers. TCRdb itself ran the multiplex PCR reads through MiXCR, one entry per CDR3 protein. The data hold some 560,000 distinct CDR3 sequences, with approximately 15% observed a single time. In making diagnoses, clinical symptoms, serum thyroxine and TRAb, thyroid ultrasound and orbital computed tomography were all used. Germline trimming cut 4 bases from V and 4 bases from J; bases unmatched to any gene: 3. The CDR3 consists of 14 residues. Germline assignment: CDR1 ENHRY and CDR2 SYGVKD.

The chain has TRBV10-3 and TRBJ2-3; 9 bases fit TRBD1. The sample consisted of blood. This TCR was recovered from a young woman with Graves' hyperthyroidism. The CDR3, as DNA: TGTGCCATCAGTGGGGGACAGGGCGCAGATACGCAGTATTTT. Protein: CAISGGQGADTQYF.